The T cell receptor beta chain described here comes from a study of tissue T cells after allogeneic stem cell transplantation. This clone was seen more than once but under ten times. Gene names and germline match the mouse. The read ends 1 residue early relative to the CDR3; the germline J gene fills the gap. Measured with immunoSEQ multiplex PCR; TCRdb has only the in-frame clones, and not every one. Seen here are 6,500 to 8,000 clones, 50% observed once, and the top ten hold 5.1%. As for time point: mouse harvest day 7 after allogeneic transplant. The graft held 10^6 splenic CD5+ T cells and 10^7 T-cell-depleted bone marrow cells. V lost 3 bases to trimming and J lost 7 bases; unmatched junction nucleotides: 8. Germline V lookup: CDR1 LGHNA, CDR2 YNLKQL (reference sequence). The CDR3 has 15 amino acids.

Sequencing was done on a sample of gut tissue. The chain recombines TRBV5 with TRBJ2-5, with 9 bases aligning to TRBD1. The receptor's source is a female BALB/c mouse given C57BL/6 T cells with graft-versus-host disease after an allogeneic hematopoietic cell transplant. Incomplete CDR3 DNA: TGTGCCAGCAGCCAGCCCGGGACAGGGAGGTACACCCAGTAC. This encodes CASSQPGTGRYTQY. The CDR3 in its entirety is CASSQPGTGRYTQYF.